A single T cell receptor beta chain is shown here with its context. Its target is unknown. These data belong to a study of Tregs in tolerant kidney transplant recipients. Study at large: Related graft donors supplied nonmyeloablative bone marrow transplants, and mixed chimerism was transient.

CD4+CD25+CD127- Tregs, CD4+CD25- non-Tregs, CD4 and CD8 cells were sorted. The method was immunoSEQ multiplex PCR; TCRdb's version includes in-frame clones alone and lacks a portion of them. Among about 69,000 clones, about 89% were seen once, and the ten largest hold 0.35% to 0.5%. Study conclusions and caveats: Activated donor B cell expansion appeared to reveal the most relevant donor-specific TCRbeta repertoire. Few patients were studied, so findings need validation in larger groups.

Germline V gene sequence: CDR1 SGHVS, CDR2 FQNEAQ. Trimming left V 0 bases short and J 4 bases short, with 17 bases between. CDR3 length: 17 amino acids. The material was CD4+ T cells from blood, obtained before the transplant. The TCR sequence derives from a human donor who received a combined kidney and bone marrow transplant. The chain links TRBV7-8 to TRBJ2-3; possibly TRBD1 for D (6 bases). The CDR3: CASSLAFLLGGADTQYF. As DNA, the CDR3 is TGTGCCAGCAGCTTAGCGTTCCTTCTAGGGGGTGCAGATACGCAGTATTTT.